This T cell receptor (beta chain) was documented in a study of blood T cells in healthy people across ages. A J-beta primer mix and a sample-barcoded 5' primer were used in a second PCR of roughly 6 to 11 cycles. Any given sample supplied a minimum of 3 million CDR3-containing paired-end reads. TCRdb reprocessed the 5' RACE reads with MiXCR, giving one entry per CDR3 protein. The sample has about 1.4 million distinct CDR3 sequences, 59% seen once. Details on this clonotype: Its antigen is currently unknown.

Study results and limitations: Roughly linear declines in TCR beta diversity per million T cells occurred with age.

Caucasian individuals from Russia who were healthy and aged roughly 6 to 100 acted as donors. Extraction of total RNA produced a minimum of 5.5 micrograms from each sample. This receptor was obtained from a man between 18 and 35 years old in good health. Sequencing used blood.

For the CDR3, the DNA is TGTGCCAGCAGTGAAGTAGACCCCCCATATGGCTACACCTTC. Its translation: CASSEVDPPYGYTF. The V gene is TRBV6-1, the J gene TRBJ1-2, with unresolved D. V shed 1 base and J shed 5 bases, with 11 bases lying between them. The CDR3 consists of 14 residues. The germline V gene has CDR1 MNHNS and CDR2 SASEGT.